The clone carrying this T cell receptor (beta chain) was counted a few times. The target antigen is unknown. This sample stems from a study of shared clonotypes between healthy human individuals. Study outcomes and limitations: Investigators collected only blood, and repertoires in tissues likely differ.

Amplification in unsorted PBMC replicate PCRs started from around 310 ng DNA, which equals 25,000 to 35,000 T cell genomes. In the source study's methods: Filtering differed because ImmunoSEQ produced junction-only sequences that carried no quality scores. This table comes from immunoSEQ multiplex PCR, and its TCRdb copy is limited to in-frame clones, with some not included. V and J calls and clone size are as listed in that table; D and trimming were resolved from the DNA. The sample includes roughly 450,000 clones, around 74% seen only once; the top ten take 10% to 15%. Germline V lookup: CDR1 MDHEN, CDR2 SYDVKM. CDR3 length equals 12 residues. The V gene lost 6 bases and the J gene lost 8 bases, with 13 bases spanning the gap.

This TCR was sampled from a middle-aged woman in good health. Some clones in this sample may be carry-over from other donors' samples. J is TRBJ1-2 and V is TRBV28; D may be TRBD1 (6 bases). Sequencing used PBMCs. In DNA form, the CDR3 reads TGTGCCAGCAGCTCCCCCCAGGGGGGCTACACCTTC. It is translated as CASSSPQGGYTF.